The 23 T cell receptor beta chains below come from one sample, sequenced in a study of T cell responses to AZD1222 COVID-19 vaccine. The assay was immunoSEQ multiplex PCR, and TCRdb's table has in-frame clones only and misses some. The table lists around 120,000 clones, 88% of them singletons, with about 4% in the top ten. Sequences were derived from peripheral blood, sampled 28 days after the second AZD1222 dose. The source of these receptors is an adult who received the AZD1222 COVID-19 vaccine.

The genes are TRBV18 and TRBJ2-5, with unresolved D. Germline CDR1 reads KGHSH; CDR2 reads LQKENI. Trimming left V 3 bases short and J 3 bases short, with 2 bases between. The CDR3 runs to 11 residues. Here the CDR3 reads CASSPKETQYF. The CDR3 DNA follows: TGTGCCAGCTCACCGAAAGAGACCCAGTACTTC.

V is TRBV4-2 and J is TRBJ2-3, with a tentative D call TRBD2 (5 bases). The germline V and J ends were trimmed by 4 bases and 0 bases, with 17 bases remaining between them. The CDR3 is made up of 17 amino acids. CDR1 and CDR2 (germline): LGHNA, YNFKEQ. Written as DNA, the CDR3 is TGTGCCAGCAGCCTGAATCTCGGGGTAAGAAGCACAGATACGCAGTATTTT. Translation: CASSLNLGVRSTDTQYF.

This chain joins TRBV15 and TRBJ2-3, with TRBD2 identical over 12 bases. The CDR3 has 16 amino acids. Looked up from germline, CDR1 is LNHNV and CDR2 is YYDKDF (reference sequence). V was clipped by 3 bases and J by 3 bases; unmatched bases: 4. CDR3 nucleotide sequence: TGTGCCACCAGCAGGAGACTAGCGGGAGTGACAGATACGCAGTATTTT. Amino acids: CATSRRLAGVTDTQYF. Using reference TRBV15 and TRBJ2-3 for the parts outside the CDR3, the full variable domain is DAMVIQNPRYQVTQFGKPVTLSCSQTLNHNVMYWYQQKSSQAPKLLFHYYDKDFNNEADTPDNFQSRRPNTSFCFLDIRSPGLGDTAMYLCATSRRLAGVTDTQYFGPGTRLTVL.

V gene TRBV18 combines with J gene TRBJ2-7, with 7 bases lining up with TRBD1. Trimming took 0 bases from V and 1 from J; bases not matched to a gene: 3. The germline gives CDR1 KGHSH, CDR2 LQKENI. The CDR3 loop spans 15 amino acids. As DNA, the CDR3 is TGTGCCAGCTCACCACCGAAGGGACAGTCCTACGAGCAGTACTTC. Translation: CASSPPKGQSYEQYF.

This rearrangement joins TRBV29-1 to TRBJ1-1; maybe TRBD1 (5 bases). This CDR3 region has 14 residues. With 3 bases removed from V and 4 bases from J, the gap between germline ends came to 15 bases. Germline-derived CDR1 and CDR2 are SQVTM and ANQGSEA. This chain's CDR3 is CSVEWGPGGTEAFF. CDR3 coding DNA: TGCAGCGTTGAGTGGGGCCCCGGAGGCACTGAAGCTTTCTTT.

The chain couples TRBV28 to TRBJ2-1; D uncertain. The V gene lost 6 bases and the J gene lost 4 bases, with 13 bases spanning the gap. Germline CDR1 and CDR2: MDHEN and SYDVKM. This CDR3 is built from 14 residues. CDR3 DNA: TGTGCCAGCAGACCGCCGCTGGGTTACAATGAGCAGTTCTTC. This gives the protein CASRPPLGYNEQFF. Together with reference TRBV28 and TRBJ2-1, the CDR3 gives the full variable domain: DVKVTQSSRYLVKRTGEKVFLECVQDMDHENMFWYRQDPGLGLRLIYFSYDVKMKEKGDIPEGYSVSREKKERFSLILESASTNQTSMYLCASRPPLGYNEQFFGPGTRLTVL.

The gene calls are TRBV5-4 and TRBJ2-3, with 10 bases identical to TRBD2. The CDR3 covers 16 residues. With 4 bases clipped from V and 1 base from J, the junction kept 6 bases outside the gene matches. Germline CDR1 and CDR2: SGHNT and YYREEE (reference sequence). CDR3 region: CASSLPGLAGTDTQYF. The CDR3 nucleotides read TGTGCCAGCAGCCTCCCTGGACTAGCGGGCACAGATACGCAGTATTTT.

This rearrangement joins TRBV19 to TRBJ2-7; 10 nucleotides match TRBD2. The CDR3 contains 16 residues. Germline loops: CDR1 LNHDA, CDR2 SQIVND (reference sequence). Unmatched junction bases numbered 14, after V lost 5 bases and J lost 7 bases. The chain's CDR3 is CASSCGTSVTLCEQYF. DNA of the CDR3: TGTGCCAGTAGTTGTGGGACTAGCGTGACTTTGTGTGAGCAGTACTTC.

The V call is TRBV6-2 or TRBV6-3, the J call TRBJ1-2; D not resolved. V was trimmed by 5 bases and J by 8 bases, leaving 9 bases between them. The CDR3 is 11 residues long. Germline V gene lookup returns CDR1 MNHEY and CDR2 SVGEGT. This CDR3 is CASSTMGGYTF. The CDR3 bases are TGTGCCAGCAGTACTATGGGAGGCTACACCTTC.

This clone showed up just a few times. The gene calls are TRBV6-4 and TRBJ2-6; 7 positions match TRBD2. This CDR3 is 16 amino acids long. Germline CDR1 reads MRHNA; CDR2 reads SNTAGT. Trimming took 2 bases from V and 1 from J; bases not matched to a gene: 2. Written as DNA, the CDR3 is TGTGCCAGCAGTGACAGTAGCGGGTCTGGGGCCAACGTCCTGACTTTC. Translation: CASSDSSGSGANVLTF.

Only a few counts were recorded for this clone. V gene TRBV6-1 combines with J gene TRBJ1-3; D unresolved. Germline lookup yields CDR1 MNHNS and CDR2 SASEGT. Trimming took 1 base from V and 7 from J, leaving 5 bases between them. This CDR3 has 12 residues. The CDR3 region is CASSEVRNTIYF. DNA for the CDR3: TGTGCCAGCAGTGAAGTACGGAACACCATATATTTT.

J is TRBJ2-7 and V is TRBV2; D unresolved. Germline V CDR1 and CDR2: SNHLY, FYNNEI. V was trimmed by 2 bases and J by 6 bases, leaving 11 bases between them. This CDR3 region has 13 residues. CDR3 DNA: TGTGCCAGCAGTGAATTTTCAGGCGGCGAGCAGTACTTC. Its translation: CASSEFSGGEQYF. The whole variable domain, remainder taken from reference TRBV2 and TRBJ2-7, is EPEVTQTPSHQVTQMGQEVILRCVPISNHLYFYWYRQILGQKVEFLVSFYNNEISEKSEIFDDQFSVERPDGSNFTLKIRSTKLEDSAMYFCASSEFSGGEQYFGPGTRLTVT.

The chain joins TRBV7-9 to TRBJ2-5, with 7 bases that match TRBD1. This CDR3 contains 14 residues. V lost 5 bases to trimming and J lost 0 bases; unmatched junction nucleotides: 3. Germline CDR1 SEHNR, CDR2 FQNEAQ (reference sequence). In DNA, the CDR3 is TGTGCCAGCAGCCCGACAGGGCACCAAGAGACCCAGTACTTC. Translated: CASSPTGHQETQYF. Using reference TRBV7-9 and TRBJ2-5 for the parts outside the CDR3, the full variable domain is DTGVSQNPRHKITKRGQNVTFRCDPISEHNRLYWYRQTLGQGPEFLTYFQNEAQLEKSRLLSDRFSAERPKGSFSTLEIQRTEQGDSAMYLCASSPTGHQETQYFGPGTRLLVL.

CDR3 amino acids: CACQPGARSQYF. The DNA for the CDR3 is TGTGCCTGTCAACCGGGGGCGCGGTCCCAGTACTTC. The chain has TRBV30 and TRBJ2-5; D tentatively fits TRBD1 or TRBD2 (6 bases each). The V gene's germline CDR1 is GTSNPN and CDR2 SVGIG (reference sequence). This CDR3 comprises 12 residues. The V and J ends lost 6 bases and 9 bases respectively, with 17 bases between them.

The gene calls are TRBV7-3 and TRBJ2-3; D not certain. This CDR3 is 15 amino acids long. Trimming stripped 1 base from V and 0 bases from J, with 8 bases between. Looked up from germline, CDR1 is SGHTA and CDR2 is FQGTGA. Here the CDR3 reads CASSLNSYSTDTQYF. CDR3 in DNA: TGTGCCAGCAGCTTAAACAGCTACAGCACAGATACGCAGTATTTT.

The chain links TRBV10-3 to TRBJ2-7, with D perhaps matching TRBD1 (5 bases). Trimming left V 8 bases short and J 3 bases short, with 14 bases between. The CDR3 is 13 residues long. Germline-derived CDR1 and CDR2 are ENHRY and SYGVKD. CDR3 in DNA: TGTGCCATCCTTACAGGCTTAGGCTACGAGCAGTACTTC. It encodes CAILTGLGYEQYF.

V is TRBV7-2 and J is TRBJ2-4; possibly TRBD1 or TRBD2 for D (5 bases each). This CDR3 region has 14 residues. Trimming pared 5 bases from V and 5 bases from J, leaving 13 bases between. Germline values: CDR1 SGHTA, CDR2 FQGNSA. In DNA form, the CDR3 reads TGTGCCAGCAGCCCCCCGGGACCTCAAAACATTCAGTACTTC. Translation: CASSPPGPQNIQYF.

CDR3 DNA: TGTGCCAGCAGCTTAGCGGCAGGGGGCGCACGGGGTGAAAAACTGTTTTTT. This gives the protein CASSLAAGGARGEKLFF. The rearrangement links TRBV7-2 to TRBJ1-4; 8 bases agree with TRBD1. Germline assignment: CDR1 SGHTA and CDR2 FQGNSA. V shed 0 bases, J shed 7 bases, and the junction held 10 bases outside the gene matches. The CDR3 has 17 amino acids. The full variable domain, completed using reference TRBV7-2 and TRBJ1-4, is GAGVSQSPSNKVTEKGKDVELRCDPISGHTALYWYRQSLGQGLEFLIYFQGNSAPDKSGLPSDRFSAERTGGSVSTLTIQRTQQEDSAVYLCASSLAAGGARGEKLFFGSGTQLSVL.

The chain has TRBV28 and TRBJ1-1, with D tentatively TRBD1 (5 bases). V shed 4 bases and J shed 5 bases, with 14 bases lying between them. The CDR3 is 14 residues long. Per germline, CDR1 MDHEN and CDR2 SYDVKM. Here the CDR3 reads CASSSNRILTEAFF. DNA for the CDR3: TGTGCCAGCAGTTCGAACAGGATATTGACTGAAGCTTTCTTT. The whole variable domain, remainder taken from reference TRBV28 and TRBJ1-1, is DVKVTQSSRYLVKRTGEKVFLECVQDMDHENMFWYRQDPGLGLRLIYFSYDVKMKEKGDIPEGYSVSREKKERFSLILESASTNQTSMYLCASSSNRILTEAFFGQGTRLTVV.

In its sample, this clone was seen a few times. V and J are TRBV9 and TRBJ2-7; tentatively, D is TRBD1 or TRBD2 (6 bases each). Trimming removed 0 bases from V and 7 bases from J, with 20 bases in between. Germline loops: CDR1 SGDLS, CDR2 YYNGEE. CDR3 size: 16 residues. The CDR3: CASSVAFRSGAGEQYF. CDR3 sequence (DNA): TGTGCCAGCAGCGTAGCATTCCGCTCGGGGGCCGGGGAGCAGTACTTC.

The rearrangement links TRBV4-1 to TRBJ1-2; maybe TRBD1 (5 bases). Germline CDR1 and CDR2: MGHRA and YSYEKL. The CDR3 totals 15 residues. Trimming left V 0 bases short and J 4 bases short, with 12 bases between. CDR3 DNA: TGCGCCAGCAGCCAAGAGCAGGGCTCCTCCTATGGCTACACCTTC. Translating gives CASSQEQGSSYGYTF.

The chain combines TRBV19 with TRBJ1-1, with D perhaps matching TRBD1 (6 bases). The CDR3 length is 13 residues. V dropped 5 bases and J dropped 1 base, with 8 bases sitting between them. From germline, CDR1 is LNHDA and CDR2 SQIVND (reference sequence). DNA for the CDR3: TGTGCCAGTAGTTGGACAGAGAACACTGAAGCTTTCTTT. Its translation: CASSWTENTEAFF. The whole variable domain, remainder taken from reference TRBV19 and TRBJ1-1, is DGGITQSPKYLFRKEGQNVTLSCEQNLNHDAMYWYRQDPGQGLRLIYYSQIVNDFQKGDIAEGYSVSREKKESFPLTVTSAQKNPTAFYLCASSWTENTEAFFGQGTRLTVV.

About this clone itself: The junction shows a germline mismatch at one end, possibly a read error. This sample also contains other DNA sequences that code for the same CDR3. DNA for the CDR3: TGCGCCAGCAGCCAACGACTCACCATTTTCAATGAGCAGTTCTTC. Translation: CASSQRLTIFNEQFF. The V gene is TRBV14, the J gene TRBJ2-1; no clear D gene. The CDR3 runs to 15 residues. Germline CDR1 SGHDN, CDR2 FVKESK.